Listed here is a single T cell receptor beta chain. Its antigen is currently not known. The input lacks base qualities; no much larger clone sits a single base away. This entry is derived from a study of brain metastases from non-small cell lung cancer (dated by TCRdb to the late 2010s). In terms of the full investigation: The immune microenvironment of paired resected primary tumors and brain metastases from non-small-cell lung cancer patients was profiled.

The germline V end is reduced by 8 bases and the J end by 0 bases; junction bases left unmatched: 3. From the cysteine up to the phenylalanine, the CDR3 has a length of 14 residues. Solely the CDR3 DNA is kept, with 42 bases framed from the first base. Taken from the germline V gene, the CDR1 and CDR2 loops are MRHNA and SNTAGT. Libraries were built with the immunoSEQ multiplex PCR assay. Sequencing of the T-cell receptor beta chain repertoire was carried out together with a 770-gene immune expression panel. Here the immuneACCESS table is served through TCRdb, limited to in-frame sequences with V and J called. Missing clones are a known gap in these copies; in checked studies unresolved V genes cover under half, and the rest lacks a known reason. This sample holds around 4,600 clones; 88% were observed only once. Under 15% of the sample lies in the top ten. Broad study findings and their caveats: Lower T-cell infiltration was exhibited by brain metastases compared with primary tumors (P < 0.001). T-cell clones were apparently expanded in 55% to 75% of brain metastases relative to the matched primary tumors. TCR repertoires were found to be largely shared between paired brain metastases and primary tumors, although sparse T-cell densities were observed in the brain metastases.

The cohort comprised around 40 patients with surgically resected non-small-cell lung cancer who had both primary tumor and brain metastasis specimens. The tumor specimens used were formalin-fixed, paraffin-embedded tissues taken from archives. The chain is encoded by TRBV6-4 joined to TRBJ2-2; 7 nucleotides in the junction match TRBD2. Sequencing used tissue from a brain metastasis. The sample's cell subset or site label is to be understood as: resected brain metastasis paired with primary lung tumor. The TCR originated in a donor at least 40 years old with non-small cell lung cancer. The DNA sequence reads TGTGCCAGCCGCGGGGGAGCGAACACCGGGGAGCTGTTTTTT. Its translation is CASRGGANTGELFF.